These 32 T cell receptor beta chains share one sample of origin, sequenced in a study of technical replicates of blood from a handful of donors. Repertoires were generated with immunoSEQ multiplex PCR, while TCRdb's copy carries only in-frame clones and drops some. The sample yields 12,000 or so clones, around 94% seen once. Sequenced input: PBMCs. The source of these receptors is a human donor in good health.

The chain employs TRBV5-1 and TRBJ1-2; 10 positions agree with TRBD1. With 4 bases clipped from V and 3 bases from J, the junction kept 3 bases outside the gene matches. The germline CDR1 and CDR2 sequences are SGHRS and YFSETQ. The CDR3 runs to 14 residues. The CDR3 protein is CASSNGTGDYGYTF. The CDR3 DNA reads as TGCGCCAGCAGCAACGGGACAGGGGACTATGGCTACACCTTC.

This clone occurred once. The V and J genes are TRBV6-4 and TRBJ2-1; TRBD2 agrees at 9 bases. The CDR3 is 14 residues long. V lost 10 bases, J lost 2 bases, and 6 bases stayed unmatched. In germline, CDR1 is MRHNA, CDR2 SNTAGT. Here the CDR3 DNA reads TGTGCCACGGCGGGGGGGCGAGCCTACAATGAGCAGTTCTTC. This gives the protein CATAGGRAYNEQFF.

This rearrangement joins TRBV2 to TRBJ1-5, with TRBD1 identical over 9 bases. Germline CDR1 reads SNHLY; CDR2 reads FYNNEI. This CDR3 region has 14 residues. After removal of 6 bases from V and 5 bases from J, the junction contained 5 bases not matched to a gene. CDR3 protein: CASRAGTGYQPQHF. The CDR3 region has the DNA TGTGCCAGCAGAGCCGGGACAGGGTATCAGCCCCAGCATTTT. The full variable domain, rest sourced from reference TRBV2 and TRBJ1-5, is EPEVTQTPSHQVTQMGQEVILRCVPISNHLYFYWYRQILGQKVEFLVSFYNNEISEKSEIFDDQFSVERPDGSNFTLKIRSTKLEDSAMYFCASRAGTGYQPQHFGDGTRLSIL.

V is TRBV1 and J is TRBJ2-1; the DNA was not compared with TRBD2, the D call given in the table. TRBV1 is tagged as a pseudogene. The CDR3 is 18 residues long. The CDR3 loop reads CTSSQDKGGRGNYNEQFF. The CDR3 nucleotides are TGCACCAGCAGCCAAGATAAAGGAGGCCGGGGGAACTACAATGAGCAGTTCTTC.

V is TRBV25-1 and J is TRBJ2-1; 12 positions agree with TRBD2. Germline V gene lookup returns CDR1 MGHDK and CDR2 SYGVNS. There are 16 residues in the CDR3. V dropped 3 bases and J dropped 3; count of bases not matched to a gene: 3. In DNA, the CDR3 is TGTGCCAGCAGTGACCCGGGACTAGCGGGCTACAATGAGCAGTTCTTC. Amino acid sequence: CASSDPGLAGYNEQFF.

V is TRBV6-6 and J is TRBJ1-2; no clear D gene. This CDR3 has 12 residues. The germline V and J ends were trimmed by 4 bases and 8 bases, with 11 bases remaining between them. Germline CDR1 is MNHNY and CDR2 is SVGAGI (reference sequence). CDR3 bases: TGTGCCAGCAGTTTCCAGGAGCGGGGCTACACCTTC. Its translation is CASSFQERGYTF.

This chain connects TRBV6-5 to TRBJ2-2; no clear D. Germline V gene lookup returns CDR1 MNHEY and CDR2 SVGAGI. CDR3 length equals 13 residues. V dropped 7 bases and J dropped 4 bases, with 10 bases sitting between them. In DNA form, the CDR3 reads TGTGCCAGCACGAGGAATCCCACCGGGGAGCTGTTTTTT. Protein: CASTRNPTGELFF.

The chain recombines TRBV2 with TRBJ2-7; the D gene is possibly TRBD1 (6 bases). The CDR3 runs to 13 residues. V lost 6 bases to trimming and J lost 2 bases, with 11 bases between them. Germline values: CDR1 SNHLY, CDR2 FYNNEI. The CDR3 here is CASSQQGPYEQYF. The CDR3 coding sequence is TGTGCCAGCAGCCAACAGGGACCCTACGAGCAGTACTTC.

This clone occurred once. The rearrangement uses TRBV4-2 and TRBJ1-5; D is unresolved. V gave up 0 bases and J gave up 5 bases, with 11 bases separating them. The CDR3 extends over 15 amino acids. Germline assignment: CDR1 LGHNA and CDR2 YNFKEQ. The CDR3 sequence is CASSQDVRPDQPQHF. As DNA, the CDR3 is TGTGCCAGCAGCCAAGACGTCCGTCCGGATCAGCCCCAGCATTTT.

The chain is built from TRBV10-3 and TRBJ2-2; 7 bases match TRBD2. Germline V gene data show CDR1 as ENHRY and CDR2 as SYGVKD. This CDR3 region has 16 residues. Trimming cost V 8 bases and J 0 bases; bases outside gene matches: 9. The CDR3, as DNA: TGTGCCATCGGTAGCGGGCTAGCGGCGAACACCGGGGAGCTGTTTTTT. Its protein is CAIGSGLAANTGELFF.

The chain combines TRBV5-6 with TRBJ1-3; 8 bases match TRBD1. J gave up 4 bases and V 5 bases, and 17 bases lay outside the gene matches. The CDR3 spans 18 residues. Germline lookup yields CDR1 SGHDT and CDR2 YYEEEE. The CDR3 DNA is TGTGCCAGCAGTCCAGGGCTTTTCGGGACAGGCTCGGGAAACACCATATATTTT. This gives the protein CASSPGLFGTGSGNTIYF.

The chain couples TRBV18 to TRBJ1-1; D possibly corresponds to TRBD1 (5 bases). The V and J ends lost 3 bases and 0 bases respectively, with 8 bases between them. This CDR3 has 14 amino acids. Germline V gene data show CDR1 as KGHSH and CDR2 as LQKENI. Written as DNA, the CDR3 is TGTGCCAGCTCACCCAGGGAAATGAACACTGAAGCTTTCTTT. It specifies CASSPREMNTEAFF.

The chain is built from TRBV6-1 and TRBJ2-7; no reliable D call. Germline V CDR1 and CDR2: MNHNS, SASEGT. V shed 3 bases and J shed 5 bases, with 5 bases lying between them. The CDR3 is 11 amino acids. The CDR3 nucleotides are TGTGCCAGCAGTGACCGGGACGAGCAGTACTTC. Amino acid sequence: CASSDRDEQYF.

The chain uses TRBV5-1 and TRBJ2-1; 7 nucleotides agree with TRBD2. This CDR3 has 14 amino acids. Germline assignment: CDR1 SGHRS and CDR2 YFSETQ. J gave up 7 bases and V 4 bases, and 8 bases lay outside the gene matches. This CDR3 is CASSIGLVQNEQFF. CDR3 nucleotide sequence: TGCGCCAGCAGCATCGGACTAGTACAGAATGAGCAGTTCTTC. The whole variable domain, remainder taken from reference TRBV5-1 and TRBJ2-1, is KAGVTQTPRYLIKTRGQQVTLSCSPISGHRSVSWYQQTPGQGLQFLFEYFSETQRNKGNFPGRFSGRQFSNSRSEMNVSTLELGDSALYLCASSIGLVQNEQFFGPGTRLTVL.

The chain is built from TRBV6-5 and TRBJ1-1, with TRBD1 matching 7 bases. J lost 6 bases, V lost 5 bases, and 6 bases had no gene match. CDR1 MNHEY and CDR2 SVGAGI come from the germline V gene. CDR3 size: 13 residues. CDR3 amino acids: CASSHPGTAEAFF. DNA of the CDR3: TGTGCCAGCAGTCATCCCGGGACAGCTGAAGCTTTCTTT.

DNA of the CDR3: TGTGCCAGCAGCGTAGGTCTAGCTGACGGGACCCAGTACTTC. Its translation is CASSVGLADGTQYF. The rearrangement uses TRBV9 and TRBJ2-5, with D possibly matching TRBD2 (5 bases). V was cut by 0 bases and J by 7 bases, with 13 bases left in between. Germline V gene lookup returns CDR1 SGDLS and CDR2 YYNGEE. The CDR3 is 14 amino acids.

V is TRBV5-1 and J is TRBJ2-3; TRBD2 agrees at 8 bases. The CDR3 has 17 amino acids. In germline, CDR1 is SGHRS, CDR2 YFSETQ. J gave up 4 bases and V 3 bases, and 13 bases lay outside the gene matches. CDR3 coding DNA: TGCGCCAGCAGCTGGCGGGGGGAGCGGGAGTTCCCAGATACGCAGTATTTT. This codes for CASSWRGEREFPDTQYF.

The V call is TRBV30, the J call TRBJ2-7, with D unresolved. CDR3 length equals 12 residues. Looked up from germline, CDR1 is GTSNPN and CDR2 is SVGIG (reference sequence). The V and J ends lost 4 bases and 2 bases respectively, with 9 bases between them. Here the CDR3 DNA reads TGTGCCTGGACTGCAGGAACCTACGAGCAGTACTTC. This translates into CAWTAGTYEQYF. Full variable domain (remainder filled in from reference TRBV30 and TRBJ2-7): SQTIHQWPATLVQPVGSPLSLECTVEGTSNPNLYWYRQAAGRGLQLLFYSVGIGQISSEVPQNLSASRPQDRQFILSSKKLLLSDSGFYLCAWTAGTYEQYFGPGTRLTVT.

The chain has TRBV18 and TRBJ1-1; D possibly corresponds to TRBD1 (5 bases). There are 14 residues in the CDR3. V lost 3 bases and J lost 1, with 9 bases in between. Germline V gene data show CDR1 as KGHSH and CDR2 as LQKENI. The CDR3: CASSPGLSNTEAFF. CDR3 DNA: TGTGCCAGCTCACCGGGACTCTCGAACACTGAAGCTTTCTTT.

The rearrangement links TRBV10-3 to TRBJ2-7, with 8 bases matching TRBD2. The CDR3 length is 15 residues. Trimming at V came to 3 bases and at J to 0 bases, leaving 4 bases not matched to a gene. The germline gives CDR1 ENHRY, CDR2 SYGVKD. The CDR3: CAISDTSGISYEQYF. In DNA form, the CDR3 reads TGTGCCATCAGTGACACTAGCGGTATCTCCTACGAGCAGTACTTC.

The gene calls are TRBV6-1 and TRBJ2-3; TRBD2 matches 8 bases. From germline, CDR1 is MNHNS and CDR2 SASEGT. The CDR3 has 15 amino acids. J lost 0 bases, V lost 3 bases, and 2 bases had no gene match. CDR3 amino acids: CASSDSGVSTDTQYF. For the CDR3, the DNA is TGTGCCAGCAGTGATAGCGGGGTGAGCACAGATACGCAGTATTTT.

This chain links TRBV5-1 with TRBJ2-3; TRBD2 might be the D (5 bases). CDR3 length: 15 residues. Trimming removed 4 bases from V and 0 bases from J, with 12 bases in between. The V gene's germline CDR1 is SGHRS and CDR2 YFSETQ. The CDR3 reads CASSPFGGSTDTQYF. CDR3 bases: TGCGCCAGCAGCCCTTTCGGCGGGAGCACAGATACGCAGTATTTT.

The chain couples TRBV28 to TRBJ2-7, with a weak D call TRBD2 (5 bases). The V end was cut by 2 bases, the J end by 1 base, with 21 bases between. The V gene's germline CDR1 is MDHEN and CDR2 SYDVKM. This CDR3 region has 18 residues. The CDR3 here is CASSLPYVDPRTSYEQYF. In DNA, the CDR3 is TGTGCCAGCAGTTTACCCTATGTTGACCCGAGGACTTCCTACGAGCAGTACTTC.

The CDR3 reads CASSESGGGSRNQPQHF. In DNA form, the CDR3 reads TGTGCCAGCAGTGAATCTGGGGGCGGCTCAAGGAATCAGCCCCAGCATTTT. The chain carries TRBV25-1 and TRBJ1-5, with TRBD1 as a possible D gene (6 bases). The CDR3 is 17 amino acids. Germline V gives CDR1 MGHDK, CDR2 SYGVNS. Between the trimmed V and J ends, which lost 1 base and 4 bases, there was a span of 17 bases.

This clone was detected once. CDR3 sequence (DNA): TGCAGCGTTGCTGATACGCAGTATTTT. Translated, it gives CSVADTQYF. The chain carries TRBV29-1 and TRBJ2-3; D remains ambiguous. The CDR3 is 9 amino acids. Per germline, CDR1 SQVTM and CDR2 ANQGSEA. V was shortened by 4 bases and J by 6 bases, with 2 bases between the two germline ends.

This CDR3 reads CASSTGTGGNYEQYF. The CDR3 coding sequence is TGTGCCAGCAGCACAGGGACAGGAGGAAACTACGAGCAGTACTTC. This chain links TRBV11-2 with TRBJ2-7, with 8 positions matching TRBD1. The V and J ends lost 5 bases and 3 bases, in that order; junction bases with no gene match: 9. This CDR3 comprises 15 residues. The germline V gene encodes CDR1 SGHAT and CDR2 FQNNGV. The complete variable domain, with remaining parts taken from reference TRBV11-2 and TRBJ2-7, reads EAGVAQSPRYKIIEKRQSVAFWCNPISGHATLYWYQQILGQGPKLLIQFQNNGVVDDSQLPKDRFSAERLKGVDSTLKIQPAKLEDSAVYLCASSTGTGGNYEQYFGPGTRLTVT.

This chain connects TRBV5-1 to TRBJ2-1; 11 bases are a match to TRBD2. CDR1 is SGHRS, CDR2 YFSETQ, per germline. The CDR3 runs to 15 residues. V was clipped by 3 bases and J by 4 bases; unmatched bases: 3. The DNA of the CDR3 is TGCGCCAGCAGCTCCTCTAGCGGGAGGTACAATGAGCAGTTCTTC. This translates into CASSSSSGRYNEQFF. The complete variable domain, with remaining parts taken from reference TRBV5-1 and TRBJ2-1, reads KAGVTQTPRYLIKTRGQQVTLSCSPISGHRSVSWYQQTPGQGLQFLFEYFSETQRNKGNFPGRFSGRQFSNSRSEMNVSTLELGDSALYLCASSSSSGRYNEQFFGPGTRLTVL.

This clone was detected once. The chain carries TRBV6-5 and TRBJ2-3; 12 nucleotides agree with TRBD2. Per the germline V gene, CDR1 is MNHEY and CDR2 is SVGAGI. V lost 0 bases and J lost 4; bases outside the gene matches: 2. CDR3 size: 16 residues. This CDR3 reads CASSYSLAGGPDTQYF. The CDR3 bases are TGTGCCAGCAGTTACTCGCTAGCGGGAGGGCCAGATACGCAGTATTTT.

This clone was found a few times. The chain uses TRBV6-5 and TRBJ1-5; 7 nucleotides align to TRBD1. Germline V gene data show CDR1 as MNHEY and CDR2 as SVGAGI. The CDR3 is 15 residues long. J gave up 4 bases and V 5 bases, and 8 bases lay outside the gene matches. CDR3 bases: TGTGCCAGCAGTCAAATAGGACAGGCAAATCAGCCCCAGCATTTT. This gives the protein CASSQIGQANQPQHF.

The J gene is TRBJ1-2, the V gene TRBV28; possible D gene TRBD1, 6 bases. The germline V gene encodes CDR1 MDHEN and CDR2 SYDVKM. The V gene lost 6 bases and the J gene lost 4 bases, with 21 bases spanning the gap. This CDR3 spans 16 amino acids. The CDR3 DNA sequence: TGTGCCAGCAGAATCCTTAAACAGGGTCCAACCTATGGCTACACCTTC. Amino acids: CASRILKQGPTYGYTF.

The CDR3 sequence is CASSVTTGDTGELFF. CDR3 nucleotides: TGTGCCAGCAGCGTGACAACAGGGGACACCGGGGAGCTGTTTTTT. The chain links TRBV9 to TRBJ2-2; TRBD1 matches 7 bases. Looked up from germline, CDR1 is SGDLS and CDR2 is YYNGEE. This CDR3 spans 15 amino acids. J lost 3 bases, V lost 2 bases, and 4 bases had no gene match.

The rearrangement links TRBV19 to TRBJ2-2, with a tentative D call TRBD1 (6 bases). Germline CDR1 is LNHDA and CDR2 is SQIVND (reference sequence). The V gene lost 5 bases and the J gene lost 3 bases, with 16 bases spanning the gap. The CDR3 has 16 residues. CDR3 sequence: CASSLNRELDTGELFF. CDR3 nucleotide sequence: TGTGCCAGTAGTCTCAACAGGGAGTTAGACACCGGGGAGCTGTTTTTT.